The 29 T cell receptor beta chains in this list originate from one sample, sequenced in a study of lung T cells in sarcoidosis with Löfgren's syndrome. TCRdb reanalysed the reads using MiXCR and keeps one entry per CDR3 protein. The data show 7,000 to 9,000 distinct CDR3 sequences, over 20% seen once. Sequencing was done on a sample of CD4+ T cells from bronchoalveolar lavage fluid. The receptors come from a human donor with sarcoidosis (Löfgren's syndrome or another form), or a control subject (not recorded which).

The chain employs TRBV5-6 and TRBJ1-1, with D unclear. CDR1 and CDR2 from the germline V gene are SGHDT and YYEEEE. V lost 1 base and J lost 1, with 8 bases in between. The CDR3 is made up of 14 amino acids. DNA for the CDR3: TGTGCCAGCAGCTTGCTGGGTCCGAACACTGAAGCTTTCTTT. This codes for CASSLLGPNTEAFF.

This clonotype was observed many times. CDR3 nucleotide sequence: TGTGCCATCAAACCCGGCGGCGGGGGGGCCGGAGAGACCCAGTACTTC. Its translation: CAIKPGGGGAGETQYF. The chain couples TRBV10-3 to TRBJ2-5, with 9 positions matching TRBD2. The V and J ends lost 7 bases and 4 bases, in that order; junction bases with no gene match: 13. Germline assignment: CDR1 ENHRY and CDR2 SYGVKD. The CDR3 length is 16 residues.

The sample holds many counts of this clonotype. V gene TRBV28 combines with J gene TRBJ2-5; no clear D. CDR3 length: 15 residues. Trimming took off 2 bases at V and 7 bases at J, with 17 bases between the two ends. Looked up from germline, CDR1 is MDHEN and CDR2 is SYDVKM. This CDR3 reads CASSLRSGITGTQYF. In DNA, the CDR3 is TGTGCCAGCAGTTTACGGAGTGGGATTACGGGGACCCAGTACTTC.

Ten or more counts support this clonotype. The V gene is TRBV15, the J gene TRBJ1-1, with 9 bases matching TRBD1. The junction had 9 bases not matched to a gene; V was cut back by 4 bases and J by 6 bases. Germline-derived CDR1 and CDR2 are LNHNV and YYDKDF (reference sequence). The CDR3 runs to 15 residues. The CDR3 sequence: CATSTRQGVRPEAFF. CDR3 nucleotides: TGTGCCACCAGCACAAGACAGGGGGTTCGACCTGAAGCTTTCTTT.

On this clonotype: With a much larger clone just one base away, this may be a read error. The CDR3 loop is CASPPREGAEAFF. The CDR3 DNA reads TGTGCCAGCCCACCACGCGAGGGTGCTGAAGCTTTCTTT. J is TRBJ1-1 and V is TRBV18; D is unclear. In germline, CDR1 is KGHSH, CDR2 LQKENI. This CDR3 spans 13 amino acids.

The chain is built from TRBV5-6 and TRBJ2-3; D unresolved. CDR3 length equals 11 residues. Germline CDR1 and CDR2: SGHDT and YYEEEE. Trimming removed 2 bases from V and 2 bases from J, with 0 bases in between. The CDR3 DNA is TGTGCCAGCAGCTTCACAGATACGCAGTATTTT. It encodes CASSFTDTQYF.

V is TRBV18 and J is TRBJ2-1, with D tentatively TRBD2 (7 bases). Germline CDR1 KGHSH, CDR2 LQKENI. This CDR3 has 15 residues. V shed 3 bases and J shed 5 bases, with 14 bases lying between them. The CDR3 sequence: CASSPRGGHDNEQFF. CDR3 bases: TGTGCCAGCTCACCTCGCGGGGGCCATGACAATGAGCAGTTCTTC.

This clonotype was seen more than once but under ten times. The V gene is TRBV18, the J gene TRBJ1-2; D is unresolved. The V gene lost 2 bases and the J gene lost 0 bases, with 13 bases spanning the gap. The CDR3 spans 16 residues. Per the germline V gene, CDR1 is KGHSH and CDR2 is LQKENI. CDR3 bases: TGTGCCAGCTCACCAAGGGTGGCGGACTCTAACTATGGCTACACCTTC. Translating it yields CASSPRVADSNYGYTF.

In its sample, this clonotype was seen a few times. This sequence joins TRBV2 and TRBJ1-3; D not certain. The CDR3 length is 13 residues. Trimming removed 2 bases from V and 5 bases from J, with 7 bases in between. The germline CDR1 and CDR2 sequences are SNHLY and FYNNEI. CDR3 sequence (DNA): TGTGCCAGCAGTGAATCAGGACGAAACACCATATATTTT. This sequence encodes CASSESGRNTIYF.

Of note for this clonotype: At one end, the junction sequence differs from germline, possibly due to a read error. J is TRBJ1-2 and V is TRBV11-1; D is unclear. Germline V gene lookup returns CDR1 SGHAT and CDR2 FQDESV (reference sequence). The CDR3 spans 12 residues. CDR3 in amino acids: CASSLAFNGYTF. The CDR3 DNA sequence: TGTGCCAGCAGCTTAGCGTTTAACGGCTACACTTTC.

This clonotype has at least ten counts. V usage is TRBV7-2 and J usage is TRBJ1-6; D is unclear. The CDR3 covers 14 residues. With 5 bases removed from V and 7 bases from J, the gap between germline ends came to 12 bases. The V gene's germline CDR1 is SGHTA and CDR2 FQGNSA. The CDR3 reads CASSTNLRNSPLHF. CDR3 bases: TGTGCCAGCAGCACCAACCTAAGGAATTCACCCCTCCACTTT. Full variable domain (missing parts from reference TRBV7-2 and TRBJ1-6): GAGVSQSPSNKVTEKGKDVELRCDPISGHTALYWYRQSLGQGLEFLIYFQGNSAPDKSGLPSDRFSAERTGGSVSTLTIQRTQQEDSAVYLCASSTNLRNSPLHFGNGTRLTVT.

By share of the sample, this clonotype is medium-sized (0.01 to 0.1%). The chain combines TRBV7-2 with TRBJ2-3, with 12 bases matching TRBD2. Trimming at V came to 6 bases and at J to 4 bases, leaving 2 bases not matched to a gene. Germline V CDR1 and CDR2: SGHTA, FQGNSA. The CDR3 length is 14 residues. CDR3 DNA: TGTGCCAGCAGGACTAGCGGGGGCGCAGATACGCAGTATTTT. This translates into CASRTSGGADTQYF.

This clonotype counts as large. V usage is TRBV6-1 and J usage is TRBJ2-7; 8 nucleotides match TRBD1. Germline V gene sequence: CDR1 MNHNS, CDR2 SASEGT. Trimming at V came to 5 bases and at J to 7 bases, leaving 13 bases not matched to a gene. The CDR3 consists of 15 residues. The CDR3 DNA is TGTGCCAGCAGTTGGAGTCCCGGGACAGGATTAGAGCAGTACTTC. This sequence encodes CASSWSPGTGLEQYF.

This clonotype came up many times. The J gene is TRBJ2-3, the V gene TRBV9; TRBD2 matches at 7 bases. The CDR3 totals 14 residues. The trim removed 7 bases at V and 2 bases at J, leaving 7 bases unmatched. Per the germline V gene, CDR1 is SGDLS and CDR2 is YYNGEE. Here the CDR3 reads CASGWRGTTDTQYF. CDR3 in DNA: TGTGCCAGCGGATGGCGGGGGACCACAGATACGCAGTATTTT.

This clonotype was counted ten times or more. CDR3 sequence reads: CSASPGGVQPQHF. The CDR3 coding sequence is TGCAGTGCTAGTCCAGGGGGAGTTCAGCCCCAGCATTTT. The rearrangement joins TRBV20-1 to TRBJ1-5; 7 nucleotides agree with TRBD1. The CDR3 runs 13 residues. V trimming: 3 bases; J trimming: 6 bases; junction bases outside the gene matches: 5. The germline V gene has CDR1 DFQATT and CDR2 SNEGSKA (reference sequence).

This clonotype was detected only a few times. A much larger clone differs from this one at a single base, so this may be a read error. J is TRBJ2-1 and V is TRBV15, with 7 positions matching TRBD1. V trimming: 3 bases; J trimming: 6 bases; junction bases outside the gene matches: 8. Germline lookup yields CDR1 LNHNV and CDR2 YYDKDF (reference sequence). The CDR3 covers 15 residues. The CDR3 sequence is CATSSRQGNGNEQFF. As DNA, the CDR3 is TGTGCCACCAGCAGTCGACAGGGAAATGGCAATGAGCAGTTCTTC.

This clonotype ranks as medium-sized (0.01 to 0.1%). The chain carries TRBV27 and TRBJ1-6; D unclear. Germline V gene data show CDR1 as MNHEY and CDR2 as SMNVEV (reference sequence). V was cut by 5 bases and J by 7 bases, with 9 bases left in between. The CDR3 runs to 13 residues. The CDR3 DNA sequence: TGTGCCAGCAGTCGCGGACGGAATTCACCCCTCCACTTT. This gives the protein CASSRGRNSPLHF.

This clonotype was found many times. The CDR3 DNA is TGCAGTGCGACCAACAGGGGGCGCTCCTACGAGCAGTACTTC. It specifies CSATNRGRSYEQYF. The chain combines TRBV20-1 with TRBJ2-7; 9 bases line up with TRBD1. Germline CDR1 reads DFQATT; CDR2 reads SNEGSKA (reference sequence). The junction had 6 bases not matched to a gene; V was cut back by 6 bases and J by 0 bases. The CDR3 runs to 14 residues.

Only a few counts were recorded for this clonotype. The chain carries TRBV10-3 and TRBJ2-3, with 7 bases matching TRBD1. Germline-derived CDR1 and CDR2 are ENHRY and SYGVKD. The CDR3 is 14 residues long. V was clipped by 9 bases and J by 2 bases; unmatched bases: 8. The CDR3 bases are TGTGCCATGTCCTGGGGACAGAACACAGATACGCAGTATTTT. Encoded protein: CAMSWGQNTDTQYF.

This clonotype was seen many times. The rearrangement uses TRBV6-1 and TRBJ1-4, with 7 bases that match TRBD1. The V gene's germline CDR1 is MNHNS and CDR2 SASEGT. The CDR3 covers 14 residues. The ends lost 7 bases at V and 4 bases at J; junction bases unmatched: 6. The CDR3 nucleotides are TGTGCCAGCACAAGGAGGGGGCTTAATGAAAAACTGTTTTTT. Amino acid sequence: CASTRRGLNEKLFF.

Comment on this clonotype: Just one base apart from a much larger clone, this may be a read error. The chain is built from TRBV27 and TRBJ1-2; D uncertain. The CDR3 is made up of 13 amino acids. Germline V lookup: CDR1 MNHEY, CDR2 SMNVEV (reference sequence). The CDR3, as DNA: TGTGCCGGCAGTTTCCTTGAAGGCTATGGCTACACCTTC. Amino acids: CAGSFLEGYGYTF.

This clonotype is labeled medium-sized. DNA for the CDR3: TGTGCCAGCAGGGAAAACGGCGGGGCTGAAGCTTTCTTT. It codes for CASRENGGAEAFF. This chain connects TRBV2 to TRBJ1-1; D gene ambiguous. Trimming stripped 6 bases from V and 6 bases from J, with 14 bases between. Germline V lookup: CDR1 SNHLY, CDR2 FYNNEI. The CDR3 consists of 13 residues.

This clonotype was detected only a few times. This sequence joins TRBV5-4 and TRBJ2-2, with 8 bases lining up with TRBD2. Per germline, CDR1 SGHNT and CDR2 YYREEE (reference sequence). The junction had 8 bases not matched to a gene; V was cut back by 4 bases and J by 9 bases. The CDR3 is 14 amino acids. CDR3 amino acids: CASSTGLASRELFF. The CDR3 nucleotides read TGTGCCAGCAGCACCGGACTAGCCTCCCGGGAGCTGTTTTTT. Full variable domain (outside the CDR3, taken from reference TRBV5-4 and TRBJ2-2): ETGVTQSPTHLIKTRGQQVTLRCSSQSGHNTVSWYQQALGQGPQFIFQYYREEENGRGNFPPRFSGLQFPNYSSELNVNALELDDSALYLCASSTGLASRELFFGEGSRLTVL.

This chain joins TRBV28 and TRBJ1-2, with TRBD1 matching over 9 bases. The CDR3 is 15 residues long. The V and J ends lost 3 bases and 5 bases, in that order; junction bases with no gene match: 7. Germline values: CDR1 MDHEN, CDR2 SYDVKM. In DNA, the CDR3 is TGTGCCAGCAGTTTCTCGGGACAGGGTAGATATGGCTACACCTTC. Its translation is CASSFSGQGRYGYTF.

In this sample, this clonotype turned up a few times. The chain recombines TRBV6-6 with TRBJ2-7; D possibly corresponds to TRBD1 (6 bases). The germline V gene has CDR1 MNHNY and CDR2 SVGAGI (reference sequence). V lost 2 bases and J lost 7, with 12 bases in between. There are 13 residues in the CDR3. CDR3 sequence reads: CASSYQLQGEQYF. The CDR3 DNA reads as TGTGCCAGCAGTTACCAATTACAGGGAGAGCAGTACTTC.

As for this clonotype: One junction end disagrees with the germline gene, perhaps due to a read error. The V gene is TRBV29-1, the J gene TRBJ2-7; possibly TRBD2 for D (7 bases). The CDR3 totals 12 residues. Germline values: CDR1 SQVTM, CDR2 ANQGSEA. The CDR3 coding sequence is TGCAGCGTCATAGGGGGGGGCTACGGGCAGTACTTC. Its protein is CSVIGGGYGQYF.

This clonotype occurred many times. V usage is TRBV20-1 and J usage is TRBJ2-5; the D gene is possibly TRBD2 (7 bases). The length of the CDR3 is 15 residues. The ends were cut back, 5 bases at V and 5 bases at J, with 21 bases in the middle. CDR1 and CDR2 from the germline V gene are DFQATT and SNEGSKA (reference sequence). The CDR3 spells CSAPKGGYIRETQYF. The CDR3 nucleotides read TGCAGTGCTCCGAAGGGGGGGTATATTAGGGAGACCCAGTACTTC.

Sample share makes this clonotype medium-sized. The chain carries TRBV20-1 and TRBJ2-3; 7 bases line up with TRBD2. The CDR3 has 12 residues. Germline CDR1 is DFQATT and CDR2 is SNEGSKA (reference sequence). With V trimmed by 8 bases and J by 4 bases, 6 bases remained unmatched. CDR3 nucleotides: TGCAGTCTCGGGGGGAACGCAGATACGCAGTATTTT. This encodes CSLGGNADTQYF.

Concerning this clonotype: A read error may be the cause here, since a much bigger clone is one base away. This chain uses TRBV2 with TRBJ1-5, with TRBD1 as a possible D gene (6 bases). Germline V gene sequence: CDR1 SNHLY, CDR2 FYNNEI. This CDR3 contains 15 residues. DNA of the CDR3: TGTGCCAGCAGTGAAGGGCAGAGGGACAATCAGTCCCAGCATTTT. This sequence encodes CASSEGQRDNQSQHF.